Listed below are T cell receptor beta chains from one sample, sequenced in a study of CXCR3-negative and CXCR3-positive naive CD8 T cells. For each CDR3 protein, TCRdb gives one entry from its re-call of the 5' RACE reads, without DNA. Its table lists about 41,000 distinct CDR3 sequences. The sequenced sample was naive CXCR3- CD8+ T cells from blood. All receptors come from a human donor in good health. Some clones in this sample may be carry-over from other donors' samples. Each CDR3 is given with its conserved first and last residue. Part of the rows lack a size; the others show once, few, many or a class for expanded clones.

TRBV20-1	.	TRBJ2-7	CSARDPDREGYEQYF
TRBV28	.	TRBJ2-7	CASSSRRISYEQYF
TRBV29-1	.	TRBJ1-1	CSVEGEVNTEAFF
TRBV27	.	TRBJ2-1	CASSSSGMGYNEQFF
TRBV29-1	.	TRBJ2-7	CSVEDPNDQGIPYEQYF
TRBV14	.	TRBJ1-1	CASSQDAGVENTEAFF
TRBV29-1	.	TRBJ2-2	CSVDSGRDDTGELFF
TRBV28	.	TRBJ1-2	CASSLWGRYGYTF
TRBV6-2/TRBV6-3	.	TRBJ2-7	CASSYSRGGIPYSSGTYTEQYF
TRBV7-9	.	TRBJ1-2	CASSSVDSYGYTF
TRBV4-3	.	TRBJ2-7	CASSQGPAYEQYF
TRBV6-5	.	TRBJ1-2	CASSGPSIGYGYTF
TRBV7-2	.	TRBJ2-7	CASSPFAGTYEQYF
TRBV9	.	TRBJ2-1	CASSDQRGGDEQFF
TRBV7-7	.	TRBJ2-1	CASSLEPGINEQFF
TRBV29-1	.	TRBJ2-7	CSVGTAYEQYF
TRBV29-1	.	TRBJ1-3	CSALTGNTIYF
TRBV5-5	.	TRBJ2-2	CASSLFGELFF
TRBV7-7	medium-sized	TRBJ1-1	CASSLASSMNTEAFF
TRBV5-6	.	TRBJ2-6	CATFPSGANVLTF
TRBV28	.	TRBJ1-1	CASSRPYTEAFF
TRBV6-6	.	TRBJ2-5	CASSFPGQGKETQYF
TRBV18	.	TRBJ2-7	CASSPHRYEQYF
TRBV12-3/TRBV12-4	.	TRBJ2-1	CASSLSGTYNEQFF
TRBV12-3/TRBV12-4	.	TRBJ2-1	CASSYSGGDYNEQFF
TRBV5-1	.	TRBJ2-3	CASSLFYADTQYF
TRBV28	.	TRBJ2-3	CASSRRGADTQYF
TRBV20-1	.	TRBJ2-2	CSARRDRVESGELFF
TRBV7-3	medium-sized	TRBJ2-1	CASSHRGTGLYNEQFF
TRBV12-3/TRBV12-4	.	TRBJ2-2	CASTGWGNTGELFF
TRBV3-1	.	TRBJ1-5	CASSQYGPSNQPQHF
TRBV3-1	.	TRBJ2-3	CATSQDPGGDPTDTQYF
TRBV4-2	.	TRBJ2-7	CASSQDAGDPSYEQYF
TRBV25-1	.	TRBJ1-6	CASSEWDNSYNSPLHF
TRBV29-1	.	TRBJ1-5	CSVVTPAIPQPQHF
TRBV3-2	.	TRBJ2-3	CASSQDRRGRYTDTQYF
TRBV10-2	.	TRBJ2-2	CASSTGGTGELFF
TRBV6-2/TRBV6-3	.	TRBJ2-7	CASSYGAGAYEQYF
TRBV18	.	TRBJ1-1	CASSHQGTNTEAFF
TRBV27	.	TRBJ1-2	CASSLSGLYGYTF
TRBV4-3	.	TRBJ2-1	CASSQEEGFSLVDEQFF
TRBV4-3	.	TRBJ1-5	CASSPRGRQPQHF
TRBV7-3	.	TRBJ1-6	CASSPDSYNSPLHF
TRBV27	.	TRBJ1-1	CASKHSGTEAFF
TRBV28	.	TRBJ1-1	CASIKGVNTEAFF
TRBV15	.	TRBJ1-1	CATSRVRTGGGTEAFF
TRBV29-1	.	TRBJ1-2	CSVAEGVYGYTF
TRBV14	.	TRBJ2-2	CASSRTAPNTGELFF
TRBV7-9	.	TRBJ2-7	CASSPAGTPHTYEQYF